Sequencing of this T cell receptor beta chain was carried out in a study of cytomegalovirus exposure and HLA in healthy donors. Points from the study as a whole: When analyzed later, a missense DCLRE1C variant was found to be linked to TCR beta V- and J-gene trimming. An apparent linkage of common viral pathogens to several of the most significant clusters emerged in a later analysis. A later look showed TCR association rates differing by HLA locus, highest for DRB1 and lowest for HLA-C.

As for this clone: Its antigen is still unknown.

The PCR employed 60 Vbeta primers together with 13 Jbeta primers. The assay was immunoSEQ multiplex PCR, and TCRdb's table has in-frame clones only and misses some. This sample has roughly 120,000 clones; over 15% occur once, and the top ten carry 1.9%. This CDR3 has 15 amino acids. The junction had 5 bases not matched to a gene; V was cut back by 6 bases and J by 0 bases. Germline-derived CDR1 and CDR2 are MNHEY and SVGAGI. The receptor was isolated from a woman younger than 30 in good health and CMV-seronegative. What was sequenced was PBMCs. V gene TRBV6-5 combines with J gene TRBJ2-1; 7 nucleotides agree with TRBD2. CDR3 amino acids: CASRPGLSSYNEQFF. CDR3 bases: TGTGCCAGCAGACCGGGACTAAGCTCCTACAATGAGCAGTTCTTC.